This passage covers 15 T cell receptor beta chains from one sample sequenced in a study of early T cells in non-severe SARS-CoV-2 infection. TCRdb passed the 5' RACE reads through MiXCR, listing each CDR3 protein once. The sample has 26,000 or so distinct CDR3 sequences, around 4.5% seen once. The material sequenced was whole blood, taken at baseline. The receptors come from an adult who was a healthcare worker with PCR-confirmed SARS-CoV-2 infection or an uninfected control (not recorded which).

This clonotype was detected many times. The rearrangement joins TRBV10-3 to TRBJ2-1; TRBD1 agrees at 7 bases. CDR1 is ENHRY and CDR2 is SYGVKD in the germline V gene. The V segment lost 4 bases and the J segment 1 base; nucleotides outside the gene matches: 4. The CDR3 has 15 residues. Here the CDR3 DNA reads TGTGCCATCAGTGTCAGGGACAGATCCTACAATGAGCAGTTCTTC. Translating it yields CAISVRDRSYNEQFF.

In its sample, this clonotype was seen many times. The chain uses TRBV6-2 or TRBV6-3 and TRBJ2-7; D is ambiguous. This CDR3 comprises 16 residues. Germline assignment: CDR1 MNHEY and CDR2 SVGEGT. V lost 2 bases and J 0 bases, leaving 14 bases between the germline ends. CDR3 in DNA: TGTGCCAGCAGTTACCCCGGCAGTGCCTACTCCTACGAGCAGTACTTC. Residues: CASSYPGSAYSYEQYF.

This chain connects TRBV3-1 to TRBJ2-1, with D hard to call. V shed 2 bases and J shed 2 bases, with 10 bases lying between them. The germline gives CDR1 LGHDT, CDR2 YNNKEL (reference sequence). The CDR3 covers 15 residues. CDR3 sequence reads: CASSQSGPTYNEQFF. CDR3 sequence (DNA): TGTGCCAGCAGCCAAAGTGGGCCCACCTACAATGAGCAGTTCTTC.

This clonotype was observed many times. J is TRBJ2-1 and V is TRBV7-2; D is possibly TRBD1 or TRBD2 (5 bases each). V was clipped by 3 bases and J by 9 bases, with 12 bases between them. This CDR3 comprises 13 residues. Germline-derived CDR1 and CDR2 are SGHTA and FQGNSA. CDR3 sequence reads: CASSLGPASEQFF. In nucleotides, the CDR3 is TGTGCCAGCAGCTTGGGACCCGCGTCTGAGCAGTTCTTC.

This clonotype was recorded at least ten times. The V call is TRBV6-6, the J call TRBJ2-3, with D possibly TRBD2 on 7 matching bases. The germline V and J ends were trimmed by 5 bases and 5 bases, with 11 bases remaining between them. CDR1 and CDR2 from the germline V gene are MNHNY and SVGAGI (reference sequence). This CDR3 is built from 13 residues. CDR3 in DNA: TGTGCCAGCAGTCGCGGGGGCGGAGATACGCAGTATTTT. Translated, it gives CASSRGGGDTQYF.

This clonotype is medium-sized. This sequence joins TRBV12-3 or TRBV12-4 and TRBJ2-1; a possible D gene is TRBD2 (5 bases). Trimming removed 6 bases from V and 1 base from J, with 10 bases in between. This CDR3 is 14 amino acids long. The CDR3, as DNA: TGTGCCAGCAGCCCGACTACGTCCTACAATGAGCAGTTCTTC. It codes for CASSPTTSYNEQFF.

There are many counts of this clonotype. One end of the junction varies from germline; a read error may be responsible. The chain is built from TRBV24-1 and TRBJ2-2; D is possibly TRBD1 (6 bases). In germline, CDR1 is KGHDR, CDR2 SFDVKD. The CDR3 totals 15 residues. The CDR3 DNA reads TGTGCCACCGGTGAAAGACAGGCCGACACCGGGGAGCTGTTTTTT. It is translated as CATGERQADTGELFF.

This clonotype was detected many times. This chain's CDR3 is CATSRERYEQYF. The CDR3 coding sequence is TGTGCCACCAGCAGAGAAAGGTACGAGCAGTACTTC. The chain couples TRBV15 to TRBJ2-7, with D hard to call. Germline values: CDR1 LNHNV, CDR2 YYDKDF (reference sequence). V shed 0 bases and J shed 4 bases, with 4 bases lying between them. The CDR3 spans 12 residues.

This clonotype was observed at least ten times. The chain couples TRBV5-1 to TRBJ1-1; D not certain. Germline CDR1 and CDR2: SGHRS and YFSETQ. V lost 0 bases, J lost 5 bases, and 11 bases lay in between. The CDR3 loop spans 14 amino acids. The CDR3 DNA reads TGCGCCAGCAGCTTGGATGCTCTAGGTACTGAAGCTTTCTTT. Its translation is CASSLDALGTEAFF. Supplemented by reference TRBV5-1 and TRBJ1-1, the full variable domain reads KAGVTQTPRYLIKTRGQQVTLSCSPISGHRSVSWYQQTPGQGLQFLFEYFSETQRNKGNFPGRFSGRQFSNSRSEMNVSTLELGDSALYLCASSLDALGTEAFFGQGTRLTVV.

The J gene is TRBJ2-1, the V gene TRBV7-9, with D maybe TRBD2 (6 bases). Per the germline V gene, CDR1 is SEHNR and CDR2 is FQNEAQ (reference sequence). Trimming cost V 7 bases and J 6 bases, with 16 bases left between them. CDR3 size: 14 residues. The CDR3 DNA sequence: TGTGCCAGCATCCGGACTACTCGTACCAATGAGCAGTTCTTC. As protein: CASIRTTRTNEQFF.

This clonotype showed up many times. This chain joins TRBV7-2 and TRBJ1-4, with no clear D. Germline V gene data show CDR1 as SGHTA and CDR2 as FQGNSA. The CDR3 is 13 residues long. V was clipped by 3 bases and J by 8 bases, with 10 bases between them. CDR3 protein: CASSLSSGEKLFF. The CDR3 nucleotides read TGTGCCAGCAGCTTGAGTTCGGGAGAAAAACTGTTTTTT.

This chain links TRBV20-1 with TRBJ2-7; 7 positions agree with TRBD2. Losses at the gene ends were 8 bases for V and 7 bases for J; bases not matched to a gene: 14. The length of the CDR3 is 13 residues. CDR1 DFQATT and CDR2 SNEGSKA come from the germline V gene (reference sequence). CDR3 loop: CSSTLADRGEQYF. The DNA of the CDR3 is TGCAGTTCGACCCTAGCGGACCGGGGGGAGCAGTACTTC.

Many counts were recorded for this clonotype. The chain has TRBV5-1 and TRBJ2-7; 9 positions match TRBD1. Germline V gives CDR1 SGHRS, CDR2 YFSETQ. Trimming at V came to 3 bases and at J to 6 bases, leaving 4 bases not matched to a gene. CDR3 size: 13 residues. The CDR3 DNA sequence: TGCGCCAGCAGCTCCGGGACAGGGATCGAGCAGTACTTC. Encoded protein: CASSSGTGIEQYF.

V is TRBV7-3 and J is TRBJ2-5, with 7 bases aligning to TRBD2. Germline lookup yields CDR1 SGHTA and CDR2 FQGTGA. The CDR3 loop spans 14 amino acids. With V trimmed by 5 bases and J by 0 bases, 3 bases remained unmatched. The CDR3 DNA sequence: TGTGCCAGCAGCCCCGCGGGGGACCAAGAGACCCAGTACTTC. It codes for CASSPAGDQETQYF.

Many counts were recorded for this clonotype. The chain carries TRBV18 and TRBJ1-4, with unresolved D. Germline V CDR1 and CDR2: KGHSH, LQKENI. The V end was cut by 3 bases, the J end by 2 bases, with 13 bases between. The CDR3 has 16 residues. The CDR3 region is CASSPARVGTNEKLFF. DNA for the CDR3: TGTGCCAGCTCACCGGCCCGAGTGGGGACTAATGAAAAACTGTTTTTT. Variable domain in full (rest from reference TRBV18 and TRBJ1-4): NAGVMQNPRHLVRRRGQEARLRCSPMKGHSHVYWYRQLPEEGLKFMVYLQKENIIDESGMPKERFSAEFPKEGPSILRIQQVVRGDSAAYFCASSPARVGTNEKLFFGSGTQLSVL.